Below are 18 T cell receptor beta chains sequenced from a single sample in a study of blood T cell dynamics during melanoma immunotherapy. Sequenced by immunoSEQ multiplex PCR; TCRdb stores in-frame clones only, minus some. This sample carries more than 9,000 clones, over 70% of them seen once, and the ten largest clones take 6.9%. The time point was: week 3, after first cycle of checkpoint inhibitor. The sample consisted of blood, taken from a patient treated with checkpoint blockade. The receptors originated from a human donor with melanoma.

The V gene is TRBV18, the J gene TRBJ2-2; D possibly corresponds to TRBD1 (6 bases). Germline V gene data show CDR1 as KGHSH and CDR2 as LQKENI. V was trimmed by 4 bases and J by 0 bases, leaving 12 bases between them. The CDR3 spans 16 residues. CDR3 nucleotide sequence: TGTGCCAGCTCACTACAGGGCCTATCGAACACCGGGGAGCTGTTTTTT. Translation: CASSLQGLSNTGELFF. The variable domain in full, completed from reference TRBV18 and TRBJ2-2, reads NAGVMQNPRHLVRRRGQEARLRCSPMKGHSHVYWYRQLPEEGLKFMVYLQKENIIDESGMPKERFSAEFPKEGPSILRIQQVVRGDSAAYFCASSLQGLSNTGELFFGEGSRLTVL.

Only one count was recorded for this clone. The chain recombines TRBV19 with TRBJ1-4; TRBD1 matches at 7 bases. The germline V gene has CDR1 LNHDA and CDR2 SQIVND (reference sequence). The junction had 7 bases not matched to a gene; V was cut back by 5 bases and J by 7 bases. The CDR3 is 14 amino acids. The CDR3 nucleotides read TGTGCCAGTAGTCGGGGGCCAGGGGGTGAAAAACTGTTTTTT. Amino acids: CASSRGPGGEKLFF.

This chain uses TRBV7-6 with TRBJ2-3; 7 bases align to TRBD1. V lost 5 bases to trimming and J lost 3 bases; unmatched junction nucleotides: 8. This CDR3 is 15 amino acids long. Germline lookup yields CDR1 SGHVS and CDR2 FNYEAQ. The DNA for the CDR3 is TGTGCCAGCAGCCCGCAGGGACAGAGAACAGATACGCAGTATTTT. It is translated as CASSPQGQRTDTQYF.

This clone was seen a few times. The rearrangement links TRBV7-2 to TRBJ1-5; a weak D match, TRBD1 (6 bases). The CDR3 totals 15 residues. Germline values: CDR1 SGHTA, CDR2 FQGNSA. Trimming cost V 6 bases and J 1 base, with 13 bases left between them. The CDR3 nucleotides read TGTGCCAGCAGTCTGCGGGGGGCGAGCAATCAGCCCCAGCATTTT. Its translation is CASSLRGASNQPQHF.

The chain carries TRBV29-1 and TRBJ2-5; D may be TRBD1 (5 bases). CDR3 length equals 13 residues. CDR1 and CDR2 (germline): SQVTM, ANQGSEA. V was cut by 6 bases and J by 5 bases, with 16 bases left in between. CDR3 residues: CSVLSVRVETQYF. CDR3 nucleotide sequence: TGCAGCGTCTTGAGCGTCAGGGTTGAGACCCAGTACTTC.

The chain links TRBV5-1 to TRBJ1-1; tentative D call: TRBD1 (5 bases). Germline CDR1 SGHRS, CDR2 YFSETQ. The CDR3 runs to 14 residues. V shed 2 bases and J shed 5 bases, with 13 bases lying between them. The DNA for the CDR3 is TGCGCCAGCAGCTTTGGGGGGAAGTCGACTGAAGCTTTCTTT. It yields the protein CASSFGGKSTEAFF. Using reference TRBV5-1 and TRBJ1-1 for the parts outside the CDR3, the full variable domain is KAGVTQTPRYLIKTRGQQVTLSCSPISGHRSVSWYQQTPGQGLQFLFEYFSETQRNKGNFPGRFSGRQFSNSRSEMNVSTLELGDSALYLCASSFGGKSTEAFFGQGTRLTVV.

The chain joins TRBV16 to TRBJ1-1; D unresolved. Trimming removed 4 bases at V and 3 bases at J, with 12 bases between. The CDR3 loop spans 14 amino acids. The germline gives CDR1 KGHSY, CDR2 FQNENV. The DNA for the CDR3 is TGTGCCAGCAGCCCGCGAGGGAGCCACACTGAAGCTTTCTTT. Its protein is CASSPRGSHTEAFF.

J is TRBJ2-7 and V is TRBV27, with TRBD1 identical over 10 bases. Germline trimming cut 3 bases from V and 5 bases from J; bases unmatched to any gene: 4. The V gene's germline CDR1 is MNHEY and CDR2 SMNVEV (reference sequence). CDR3 length: 14 amino acids. The DNA of the CDR3 is TGTGCCAGCAGTTTCTCGGGACAGGGGAACGAGCAGTACTTC. Translation: CASSFSGQGNEQYF.

The V call is TRBV6-5, the J call TRBJ2-5; weak D call: TRBD1 (6 bases). The better agreement between TRBJ2-7 and the DNA end casts doubt on the J call. Germline V lookup: CDR1 MNHEY, CDR2 SVGAGI. CDR3 size: 13 residues. This chain's CDR3 is CASSYGGLDEQYF. The CDR3 DNA reads as TGTGCCAGCAGTTACGGGGGCCTGGACGAGCAGTACTTC.

There are a few counts of this clone. The chain couples TRBV6-1 to TRBJ2-2; D gene uncertain. Germline V gene sequence: CDR1 MNHNS, CDR2 SASEGT. Trimming took 4 bases from V and 6 from J, leaving 9 bases between them. The CDR3 extends over 13 amino acids. As DNA, the CDR3 is TGTGCCAGCAGTGGGCTGCGGTCCGGGGAGCTGTTTTTT. This sequence encodes CASSGLRSGELFF.

The rearrangement uses TRBV4-1 and TRBJ2-5; either TRBD1 or TRBD2 may fit D (5 bases each). CDR3 length: 15 amino acids. V lost 1 base to trimming and J lost 5 bases, with 14 bases between them. CDR1 and CDR2 (germline): MGHRA, YSYEKL. This chain's CDR3 is CASSQVTLGDETQYF. CDR3 coding DNA: TGCGCCAGCAGCCAAGTTACTTTAGGGGACGAGACCCAGTACTTC.

This sequence joins TRBV19 and TRBJ1-2; the D gene is possibly TRBD1 (5 bases). Deletions cut 1 base from V and 8 bases from J, with 8 bases between. Germline V gene lookup returns CDR1 LNHDA and CDR2 SQIVND (reference sequence). This CDR3 is built from 12 residues. CDR3 sequence (DNA): TGTGCCAGTAGTATAGTAGGGGAAGGCTACACCTTC. Encoded protein: CASSIVGEGYTF.

The genes are TRBV6-5 and TRBJ2-6; D remains ambiguous. This CDR3 is built from 14 residues. Germline V gene data show CDR1 as MNHEY and CDR2 as SVGAGI. The V gene lost 11 bases and the J gene lost 4 bases, with 15 bases spanning the gap. CDR3 in DNA: TGTGCCGTCCAACTTGTGGAGGGGGCCAACGTCCTGACTTTC. It yields the protein CAVQLVEGANVLTF.

In this sample, this clone turned up a few times. The rearrangement links TRBV5-5 to TRBJ1-6, with unresolved D. This CDR3 has 13 amino acids. Germline V gene sequence: CDR1 SGHKS, CDR2 YYEKEE (reference sequence). Trimming took off 2 bases at V and 9 bases at J, with 9 bases between the two ends. CDR3 protein: CASSFGLGSPLHF. As DNA, the CDR3 is TGTGCCAGCAGCTTCGGGCTAGGTTCACCCCTCCACTTT.

The chain links TRBV19 to TRBJ1-1, with 7 bases identical to TRBD1. The CDR3 has 15 amino acids. J was trimmed by 5 bases and V by 6 bases; bases with no gene match: 12. Germline V gives CDR1 LNHDA, CDR2 SQIVND (reference sequence). The CDR3 DNA is TGTGCCAGTAGCTTGGAGGGGGCGGCCCGAACTGAAGCTTTCTTT. The encoded protein is CASSLEGAARTEAFF.

The chain carries TRBV5-6 and TRBJ1-2; D not resolved. Trimming took off 2 bases at V and 0 bases at J, with 11 bases between the two ends. Germline CDR1 SGHDT, CDR2 YYEEEE. The CDR3 covers 15 residues. The CDR3 region has the DNA TGTGCCAGCAGCTTCAGACCGCTAACTAACTATGGCTACACCTTC. It encodes CASSFRPLTNYGYTF.

V gene TRBV7-9 combines with J gene TRBJ1-1, with no clear D. The CDR3 is 14 residues long. V was pared by 2 bases and J by 3 bases, with 10 bases between. Per the germline V gene, CDR1 is SEHNR and CDR2 is FQNEAQ (reference sequence). The CDR3 reads CASSLSGTYTEAFF. The DNA of the CDR3 is TGTGCCAGCAGCTTATCCGGAACCTACACTGAAGCTTTCTTT.

V is TRBV6-5 and J is TRBJ1-2, with D tentatively TRBD1 (5 bases). The CDR3 runs 13 residues. Germline lookup yields CDR1 MNHEY and CDR2 SVGAGI. Trimming pared 6 bases from V and 7 bases from J, leaving 15 bases between. The CDR3 DNA follows: TGTGCCAGCAGGTCAGGGACCAAAGGTGGCTACACCTTC. Amino acid sequence: CASRSGTKGGYTF.